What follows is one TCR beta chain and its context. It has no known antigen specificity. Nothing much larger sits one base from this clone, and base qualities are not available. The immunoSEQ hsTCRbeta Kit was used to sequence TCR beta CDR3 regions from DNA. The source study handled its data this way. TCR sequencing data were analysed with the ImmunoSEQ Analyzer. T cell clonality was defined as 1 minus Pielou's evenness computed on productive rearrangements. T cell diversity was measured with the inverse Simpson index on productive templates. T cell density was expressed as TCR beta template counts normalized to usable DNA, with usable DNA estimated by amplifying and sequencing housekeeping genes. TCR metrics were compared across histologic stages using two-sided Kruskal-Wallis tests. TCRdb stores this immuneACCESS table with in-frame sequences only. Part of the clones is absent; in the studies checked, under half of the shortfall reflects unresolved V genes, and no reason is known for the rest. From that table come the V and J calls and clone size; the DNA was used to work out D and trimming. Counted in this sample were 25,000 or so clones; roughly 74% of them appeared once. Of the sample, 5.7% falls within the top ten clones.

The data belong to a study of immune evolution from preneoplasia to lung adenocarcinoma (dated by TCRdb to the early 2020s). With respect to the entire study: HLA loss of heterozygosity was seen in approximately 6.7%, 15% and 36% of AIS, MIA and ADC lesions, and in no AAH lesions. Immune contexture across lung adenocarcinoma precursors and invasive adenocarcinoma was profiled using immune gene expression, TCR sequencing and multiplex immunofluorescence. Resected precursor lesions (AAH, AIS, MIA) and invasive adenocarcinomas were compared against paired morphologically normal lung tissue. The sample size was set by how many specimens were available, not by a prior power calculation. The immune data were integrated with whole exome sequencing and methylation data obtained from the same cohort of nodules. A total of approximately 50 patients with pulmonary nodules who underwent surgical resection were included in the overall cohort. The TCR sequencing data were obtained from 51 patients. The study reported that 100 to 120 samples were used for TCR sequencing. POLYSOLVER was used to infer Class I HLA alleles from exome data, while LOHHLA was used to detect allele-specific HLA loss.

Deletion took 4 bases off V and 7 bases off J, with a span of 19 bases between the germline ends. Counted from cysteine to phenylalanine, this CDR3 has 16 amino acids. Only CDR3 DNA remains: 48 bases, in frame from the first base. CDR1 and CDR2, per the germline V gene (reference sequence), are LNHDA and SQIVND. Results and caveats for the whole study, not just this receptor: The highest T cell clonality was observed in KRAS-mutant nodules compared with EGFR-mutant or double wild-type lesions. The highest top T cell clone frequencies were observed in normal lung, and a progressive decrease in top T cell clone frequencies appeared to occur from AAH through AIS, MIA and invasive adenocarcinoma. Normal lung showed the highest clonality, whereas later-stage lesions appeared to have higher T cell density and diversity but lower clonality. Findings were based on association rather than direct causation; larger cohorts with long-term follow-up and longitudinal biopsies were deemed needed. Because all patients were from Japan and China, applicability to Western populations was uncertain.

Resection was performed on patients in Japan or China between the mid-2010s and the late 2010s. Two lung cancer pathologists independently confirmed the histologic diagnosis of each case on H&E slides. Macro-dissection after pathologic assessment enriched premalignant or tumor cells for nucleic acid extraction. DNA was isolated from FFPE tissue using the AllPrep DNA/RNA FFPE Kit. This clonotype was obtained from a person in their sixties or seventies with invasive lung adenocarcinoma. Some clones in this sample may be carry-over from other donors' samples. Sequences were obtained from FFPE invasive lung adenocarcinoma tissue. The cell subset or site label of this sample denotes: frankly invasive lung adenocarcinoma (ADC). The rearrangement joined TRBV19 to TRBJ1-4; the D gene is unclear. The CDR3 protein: CASSSPGKGSGEKLFF. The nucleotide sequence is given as TGTGCCAGTAGTAGCCCCGGGAAGGGCAGCGGTGAAAAACTGTTTTTT.